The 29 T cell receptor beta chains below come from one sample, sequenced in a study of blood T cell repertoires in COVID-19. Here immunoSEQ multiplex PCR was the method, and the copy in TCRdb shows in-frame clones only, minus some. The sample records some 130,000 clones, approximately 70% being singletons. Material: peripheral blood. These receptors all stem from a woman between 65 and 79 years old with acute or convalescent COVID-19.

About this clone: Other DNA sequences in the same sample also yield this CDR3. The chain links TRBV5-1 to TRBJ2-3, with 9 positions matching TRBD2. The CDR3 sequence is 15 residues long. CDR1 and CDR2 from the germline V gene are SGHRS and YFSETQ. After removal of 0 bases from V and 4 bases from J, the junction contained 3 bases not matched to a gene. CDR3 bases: TGCGCCAGCAGCTTGGGTGCGGGGGGGTCAGATACGCAGTATTTT. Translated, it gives CASSLGAGGSDTQYF. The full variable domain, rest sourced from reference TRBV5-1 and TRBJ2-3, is KAGVTQTPRYLIKTRGQQVTLSCSPISGHRSVSWYQQTPGQGLQFLFEYFSETQRNKGNFPGRFSGRQFSNSRSEMNVSTLELGDSALYLCASSLGAGGSDTQYFGPGTRLTVL.

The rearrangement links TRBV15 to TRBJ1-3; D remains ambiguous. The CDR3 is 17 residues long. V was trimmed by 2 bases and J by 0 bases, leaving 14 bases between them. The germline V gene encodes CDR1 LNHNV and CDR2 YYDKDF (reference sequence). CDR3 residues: CATSRLPTVSSGNTIYF. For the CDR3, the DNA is TGTGCCACCAGCAGACTTCCTACAGTCAGCTCTGGAAACACCATATATTTT. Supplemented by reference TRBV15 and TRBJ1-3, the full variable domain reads DAMVIQNPRYQVTQFGKPVTLSCSQTLNHNVMYWYQQKSSQAPKLLFHYYDKDFNNEADTPDNFQSRRPNTSFCFLDIRSPGLGDTAMYLCATSRLPTVSSGNTIYFGEGSWLTVV.

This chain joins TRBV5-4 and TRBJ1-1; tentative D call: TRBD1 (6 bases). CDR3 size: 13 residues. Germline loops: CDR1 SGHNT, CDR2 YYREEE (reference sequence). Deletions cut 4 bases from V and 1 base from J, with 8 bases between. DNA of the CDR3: TGTGCCAGCAGCACACAGGGGAACACTGAAGCTTTCTTT. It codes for CASSTQGNTEAFF.

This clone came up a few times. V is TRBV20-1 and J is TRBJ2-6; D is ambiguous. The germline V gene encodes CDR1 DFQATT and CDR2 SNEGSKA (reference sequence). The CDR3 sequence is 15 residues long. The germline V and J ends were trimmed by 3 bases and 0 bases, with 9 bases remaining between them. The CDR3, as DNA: TGCAGTGCTAGTGGAGTCTACTCTGGGGCCAACGTCCTGACTTTC. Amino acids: CSASGVYSGANVLTF.

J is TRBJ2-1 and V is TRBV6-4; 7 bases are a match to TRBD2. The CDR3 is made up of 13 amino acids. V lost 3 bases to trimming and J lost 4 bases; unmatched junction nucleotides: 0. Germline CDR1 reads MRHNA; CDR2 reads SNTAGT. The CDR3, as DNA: TGTGCCAGCAGTGAGCGGGAGTACAATGAGCAGTTCTTC. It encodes CASSEREYNEQFF.

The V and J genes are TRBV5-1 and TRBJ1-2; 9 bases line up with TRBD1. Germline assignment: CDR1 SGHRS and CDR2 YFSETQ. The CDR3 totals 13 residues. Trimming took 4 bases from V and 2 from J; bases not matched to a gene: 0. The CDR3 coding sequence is TGCGCCAGCAGCGGACAGGGGAACTATGGCTACACCTTC. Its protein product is CASSGQGNYGYTF. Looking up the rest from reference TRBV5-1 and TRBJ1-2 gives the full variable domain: KAGVTQTPRYLIKTRGQQVTLSCSPISGHRSVSWYQQTPGQGLQFLFEYFSETQRNKGNFPGRFSGRQFSNSRSEMNVSTLELGDSALYLCASSGQGNYGYTFGSGTRLTVV.

The CDR3 bases are TGTGCCAGCAGCGGACAGACTAGCACAGATACGCAGTATTTT. The encoded protein is CASSGQTSTDTQYF. The J gene is TRBJ2-3, the V gene TRBV5-6; perhaps TRBD1 as D (6 bases). The CDR3 runs 14 residues. With 4 bases removed from V and 0 bases from J, the gap between germline ends came to 9 bases. CDR1 is SGHDT and CDR2 is YYEEEE in the germline V gene.

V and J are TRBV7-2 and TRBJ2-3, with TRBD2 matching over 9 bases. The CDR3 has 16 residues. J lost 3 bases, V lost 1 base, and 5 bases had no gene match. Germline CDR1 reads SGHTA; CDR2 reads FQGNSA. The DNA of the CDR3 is TGTGCCAGCAGCTTAGTTGCGGGGGGGCGGACAGATACGCAGTATTTT. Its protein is CASSLVAGGRTDTQYF.

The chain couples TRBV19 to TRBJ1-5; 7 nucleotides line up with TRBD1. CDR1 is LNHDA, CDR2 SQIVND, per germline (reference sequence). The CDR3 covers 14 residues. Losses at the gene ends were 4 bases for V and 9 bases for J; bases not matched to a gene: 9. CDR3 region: CASSSGQVLGPQHF. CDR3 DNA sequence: TGTGCCAGTAGTAGCGGACAGGTCCTCGGGCCCCAGCATTTT.

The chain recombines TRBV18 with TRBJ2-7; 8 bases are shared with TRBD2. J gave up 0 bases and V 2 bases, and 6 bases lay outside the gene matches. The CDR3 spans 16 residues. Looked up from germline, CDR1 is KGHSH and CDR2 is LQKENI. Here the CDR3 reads CASSPMTSASSYEQYF. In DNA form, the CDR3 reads TGTGCCAGCTCACCAATGACTAGCGCAAGCTCCTACGAGCAGTACTTC.

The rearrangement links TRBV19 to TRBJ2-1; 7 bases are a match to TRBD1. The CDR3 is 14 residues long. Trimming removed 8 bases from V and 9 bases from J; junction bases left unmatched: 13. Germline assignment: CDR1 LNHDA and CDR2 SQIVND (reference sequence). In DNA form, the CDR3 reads TGTGCCAGTGCCAATTATGGGACAGCCCGTGAGCAGTTCTTC. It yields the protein CASANYGTAREQFF.

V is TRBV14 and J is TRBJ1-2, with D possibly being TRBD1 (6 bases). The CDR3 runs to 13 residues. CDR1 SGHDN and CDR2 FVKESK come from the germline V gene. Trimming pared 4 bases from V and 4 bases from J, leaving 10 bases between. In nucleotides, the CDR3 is TGTGCCAGCAGCCCAGGGACACGCTATGGCTACACCTTC. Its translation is CASSPGTRYGYTF.

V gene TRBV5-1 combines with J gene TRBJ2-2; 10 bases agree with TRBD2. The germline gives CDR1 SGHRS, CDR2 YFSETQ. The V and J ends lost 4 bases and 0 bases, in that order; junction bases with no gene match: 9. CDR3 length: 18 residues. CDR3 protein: CASSHGASGRSNTGELFF. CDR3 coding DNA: TGCGCCAGCAGCCATGGGGCTAGCGGGAGATCGAACACCGGGGAGCTGTTTTTT.

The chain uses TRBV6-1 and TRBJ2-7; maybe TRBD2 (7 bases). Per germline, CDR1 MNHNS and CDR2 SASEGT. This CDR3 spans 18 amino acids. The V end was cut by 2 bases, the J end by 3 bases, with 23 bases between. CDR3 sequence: CASSENRRGGRLNYEQYF. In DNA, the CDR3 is TGTGCCAGCAGTGAAAACCGGAGGGGGGGCAGACTAAACTACGAGCAGTACTTC.

The CDR3 region has the DNA TGCGCCAGCAGCTCCACTAGCGGGAGTTGGGAGCAGTTCTTC. Its protein is CASSSTSGSWEQFF. The chain carries TRBV5-1 and TRBJ2-1, with 11 nucleotides matching TRBD2. With V trimmed by 3 bases and J by 10 bases, 6 bases remained unmatched. Germline assignment: CDR1 SGHRS and CDR2 YFSETQ. This CDR3 contains 14 residues. Using reference TRBV5-1 and TRBJ2-1 for the parts outside the CDR3, the full variable domain is KAGVTQTPRYLIKTRGQQVTLSCSPISGHRSVSWYQQTPGQGLQFLFEYFSETQRNKGNFPGRFSGRQFSNSRSEMNVSTLELGDSALYLCASSSTSGSWEQFFGPGTRLTVL.

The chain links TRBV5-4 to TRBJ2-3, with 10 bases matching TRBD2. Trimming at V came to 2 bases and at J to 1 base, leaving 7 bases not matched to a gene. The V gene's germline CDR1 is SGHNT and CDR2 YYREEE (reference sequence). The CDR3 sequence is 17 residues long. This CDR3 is CASSLRLAGGGTDTQYF. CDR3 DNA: TGTGCCAGCAGCTTAAGACTAGCGGGCGGGGGCACAGATACGCAGTATTTT.

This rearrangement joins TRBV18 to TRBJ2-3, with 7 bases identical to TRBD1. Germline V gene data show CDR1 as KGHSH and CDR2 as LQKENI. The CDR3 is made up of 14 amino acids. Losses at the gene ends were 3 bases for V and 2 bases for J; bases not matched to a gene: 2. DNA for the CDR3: TGTGCCAGCTCACCTGAGGGGGCCACAGATACGCAGTATTTT. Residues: CASSPEGATDTQYF.

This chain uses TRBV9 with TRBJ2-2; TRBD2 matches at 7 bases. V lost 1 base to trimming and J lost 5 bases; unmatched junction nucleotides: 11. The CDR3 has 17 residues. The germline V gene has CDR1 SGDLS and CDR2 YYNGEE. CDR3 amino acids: CASSVFPPGGGTGELFF. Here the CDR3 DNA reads TGTGCCAGCAGCGTATTCCCTCCGGGAGGAGGTACCGGGGAGCTGTTTTTT.

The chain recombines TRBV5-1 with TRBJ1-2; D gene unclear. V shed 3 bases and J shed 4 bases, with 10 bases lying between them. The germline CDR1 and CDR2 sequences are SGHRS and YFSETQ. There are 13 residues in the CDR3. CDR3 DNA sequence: TGCGCCAGCAGCTCAACAGAGCCCTATGGCTACACCTTC. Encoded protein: CASSSTEPYGYTF.

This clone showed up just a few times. The CDR3 DNA sequence: TGTGCCAGCAGCCTCTCGGGGGGGCGAAAGGATTCACCCCTCCACTTT. Its protein product is CASSLSGGRKDSPLHF. The chain couples TRBV7-9 to TRBJ1-6; D is possibly TRBD1 (6 bases). CDR1 is SEHNR and CDR2 is FQNEAQ in the germline V gene (reference sequence). V lost 5 bases and J 8 bases, leaving 19 bases between the germline ends. This CDR3 is built from 16 residues.

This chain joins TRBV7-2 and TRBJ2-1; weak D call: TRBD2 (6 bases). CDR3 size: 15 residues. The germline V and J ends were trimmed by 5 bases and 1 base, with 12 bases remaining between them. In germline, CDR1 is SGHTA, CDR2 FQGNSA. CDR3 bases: TGTGCCAGCAGCCCGCCCGGGACTTCCTACAATGAGCAGTTCTTC. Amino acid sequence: CASSPPGTSYNEQFF.

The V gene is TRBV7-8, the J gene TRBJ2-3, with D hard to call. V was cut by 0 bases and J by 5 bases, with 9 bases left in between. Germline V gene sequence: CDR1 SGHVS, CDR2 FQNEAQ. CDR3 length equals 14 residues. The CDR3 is CASSLANPGDTQYF. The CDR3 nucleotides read TGTGCCAGCAGCTTAGCGAATCCCGGAGATACGCAGTATTTT.

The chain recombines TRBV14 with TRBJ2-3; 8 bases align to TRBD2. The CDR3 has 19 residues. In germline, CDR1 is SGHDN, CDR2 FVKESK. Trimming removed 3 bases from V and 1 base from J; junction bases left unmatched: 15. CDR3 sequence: CASSHLSFRGGPGTDTQYF. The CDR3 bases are TGTGCCAGCAGCCACCTAAGTTTCCGGGGGGGCCCCGGCACAGATACGCAGTATTTT.

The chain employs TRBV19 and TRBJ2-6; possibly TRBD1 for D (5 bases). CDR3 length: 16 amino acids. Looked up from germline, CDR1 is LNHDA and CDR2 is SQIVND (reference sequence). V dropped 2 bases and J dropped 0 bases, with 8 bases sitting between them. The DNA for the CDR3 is TGTGCCAGTAGTATAATTAGGGGCTCTGGGGCCAACGTCCTGACTTTC. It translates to CASSIIRGSGANVLTF.

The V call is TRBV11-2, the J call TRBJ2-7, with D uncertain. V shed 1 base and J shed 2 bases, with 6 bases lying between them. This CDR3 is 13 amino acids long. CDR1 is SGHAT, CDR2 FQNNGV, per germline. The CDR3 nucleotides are TGTGCCAGCAGCTTAGCTGAGCCCTACGAGCAGTACTTC. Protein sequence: CASSLAEPYEQYF.

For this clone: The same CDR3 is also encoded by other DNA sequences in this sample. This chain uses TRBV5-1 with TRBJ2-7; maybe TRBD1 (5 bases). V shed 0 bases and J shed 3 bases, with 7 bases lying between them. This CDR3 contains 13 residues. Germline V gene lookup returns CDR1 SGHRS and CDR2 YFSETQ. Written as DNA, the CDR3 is TGCGCCAGCAGCTTGGTTCAGGGCTACGAGCAGTACTTC. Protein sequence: CASSLVQGYEQYF.

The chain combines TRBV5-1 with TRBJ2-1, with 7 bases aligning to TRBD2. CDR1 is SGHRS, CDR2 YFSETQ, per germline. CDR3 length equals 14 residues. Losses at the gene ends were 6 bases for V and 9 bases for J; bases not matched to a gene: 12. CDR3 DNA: TGCGCCAGCAAACTCCGTACTAGCGAGGGTGAGCAGTTCTTC. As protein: CASKLRTSEGEQFF.

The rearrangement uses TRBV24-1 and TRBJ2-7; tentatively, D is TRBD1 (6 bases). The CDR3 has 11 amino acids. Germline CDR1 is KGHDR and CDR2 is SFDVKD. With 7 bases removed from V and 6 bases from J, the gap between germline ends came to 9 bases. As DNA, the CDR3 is TGTGCCACCAGACAGGGTAGCGAGCAGTACTTC. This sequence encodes CATRQGSEQYF.

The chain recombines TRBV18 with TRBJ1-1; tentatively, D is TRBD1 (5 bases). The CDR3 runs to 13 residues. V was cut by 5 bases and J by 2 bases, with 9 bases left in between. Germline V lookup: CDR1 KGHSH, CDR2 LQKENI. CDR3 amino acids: CASSMGTNTEAFF. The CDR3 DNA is TGTGCCAGCTCAATGGGGACTAACACTGAAGCTTTCTTT.